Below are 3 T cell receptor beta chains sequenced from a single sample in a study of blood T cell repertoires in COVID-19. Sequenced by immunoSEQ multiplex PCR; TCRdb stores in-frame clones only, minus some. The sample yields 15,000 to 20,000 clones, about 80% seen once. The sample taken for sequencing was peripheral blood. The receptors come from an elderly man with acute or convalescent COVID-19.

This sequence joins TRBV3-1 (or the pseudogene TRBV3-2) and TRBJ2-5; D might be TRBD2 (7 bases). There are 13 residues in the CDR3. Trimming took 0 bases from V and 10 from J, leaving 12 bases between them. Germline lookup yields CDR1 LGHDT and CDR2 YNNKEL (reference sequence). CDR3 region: CASSQDRGGIQYF. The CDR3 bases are TGTGCCAGCAGCCAAGATAGGGGGGGGATCCAGTACTTC.

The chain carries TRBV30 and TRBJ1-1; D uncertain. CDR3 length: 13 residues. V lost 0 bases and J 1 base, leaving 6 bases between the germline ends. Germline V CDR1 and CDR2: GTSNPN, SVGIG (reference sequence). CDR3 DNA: TGTGCCTGGAGTGTGCAGGCGAACACTGAAGCTTTCTTT. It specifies CAWSVQANTEAFF.

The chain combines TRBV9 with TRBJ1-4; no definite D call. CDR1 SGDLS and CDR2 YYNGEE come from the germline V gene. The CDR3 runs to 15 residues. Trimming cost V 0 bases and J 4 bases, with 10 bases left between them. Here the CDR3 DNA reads TGTGCCAGCAGCGTAGAACCCAGCGGTAATGAAAAACTGTTTTTT. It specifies CASSVEPSGNEKLFF.